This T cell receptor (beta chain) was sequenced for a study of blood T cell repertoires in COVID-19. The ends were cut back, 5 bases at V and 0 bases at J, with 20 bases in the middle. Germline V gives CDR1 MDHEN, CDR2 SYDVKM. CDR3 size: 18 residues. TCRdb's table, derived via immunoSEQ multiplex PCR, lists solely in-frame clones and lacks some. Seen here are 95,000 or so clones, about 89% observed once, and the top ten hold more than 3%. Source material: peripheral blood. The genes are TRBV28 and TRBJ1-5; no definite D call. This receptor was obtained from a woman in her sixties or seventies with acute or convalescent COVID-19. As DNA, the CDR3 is TGTGCCAGCAGTGCTGTGTTCGTCGTACGGGATAGCAATCAGCCCCAGCATTTT. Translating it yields CASSAVFVVRDSNQPQHF. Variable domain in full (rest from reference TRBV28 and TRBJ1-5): DVKVTQSSRYLVKRTGEKVFLECVQDMDHENMFWYRQDPGLGLRLIYFSYDVKMKEKGDIPEGYSVSREKKERFSLILESASTNQTSMYLCASSAVFVVRDSNQPQHFGDGTRLSIL.